What follows are 17 T cell receptor beta chains derived from one specimen sequenced in a study of blood T cell repertoires in COVID-19. Only in-frame clones appear in the TCRdb table, and some are missing; sequencing was by immunoSEQ multiplex PCR. The table lists 250,000 or so clones, approximately 87% of them singletons, with 1.5% in the top ten. Sequencing was performed on peripheral blood. The receptors shown here come from a woman aged 40 to 55 who had recovered from COVID-19.

The chain has TRBV7-6 and TRBJ2-5; the D is unclear. V dropped 4 bases and J dropped 3 bases, with 12 bases sitting between them. Per the germline V gene, CDR1 is SGHVS and CDR2 is FNYEAQ. CDR3 length: 14 residues. The CDR3 sequence is CASSSYEVKETQYF. The CDR3 DNA sequence: TGTGCCAGCAGCTCGTACGAGGTGAAAGAGACCCAGTACTTC.

The chain combines TRBV10-3 with TRBJ2-5, with 9 bases aligning to TRBD1. This CDR3 comprises 15 residues. In germline, CDR1 is ENHRY, CDR2 SYGVKD. V was pared by 6 bases and J by 4 bases, with 9 bases of the junction left unmatched. CDR3: CAIRGDREYGETQYF. DNA of the CDR3: TGTGCCATCAGGGGGGACAGGGAATACGGAGAGACCCAGTACTTC.

The CDR3 region is CASSWGLFPTGELFF. The CDR3, as DNA: TGTGCCAGCAGTTGGGGCTTATTTCCGACCGGGGAGCTGTTTTTT. The chain is built from TRBV6-5 and TRBJ2-2; weak D call: TRBD1 (5 bases). V was cut by 4 bases and J by 5 bases, with 14 bases left in between. Germline CDR1 and CDR2: MNHEY and SVGAGI. CDR3 length equals 15 residues.

Notes on this clone: This specimen includes other DNA sequences encoding the same CDR3. V and J are TRBV27 and TRBJ1-2; no clear D. The V gene lost 0 bases and the J gene lost 5 bases, with 7 bases spanning the gap. The germline gives CDR1 MNHEY, CDR2 SMNVEV (reference sequence). The CDR3 has 13 amino acids. Here the CDR3 DNA reads TGTGCCAGCAGTTTATCGCCGGGGTATGGCTACACCTTC. This codes for CASSLSPGYGYTF.

The gene calls are TRBV6-5 and TRBJ1-6; the match to TRBD1 covers 8 bases. V gave up 4 bases and J gave up 8 bases; unmatched junction bases: 4. The CDR3 is 14 residues long. CDR1 and CDR2 (germline): MNHEY, SVGAGI. CDR3 sequence reads: CASSSRGRDSPLHF. CDR3 nucleotides: TGTGCCAGCAGTTCCAGGGGGCGCGATTCACCCCTCCACTTT.

V gene TRBV5-4 combines with J gene TRBJ2-5; 10 nucleotides match TRBD2. V shed 3 bases and J 4 bases; nucleotides not matched to a gene: 9. Per the germline V gene, CDR1 is SGHNT and CDR2 is YYREEE (reference sequence). This CDR3 comprises 16 residues. CDR3 in amino acids: CASSSQSGGAAETQYF. The CDR3 bases are TGTGCCAGCAGCTCTCAAAGCGGGGGGGCCGCAGAGACCCAGTACTTC.

Comment on this clone: The same CDR3 can be traced to other DNA sequences in this sample. The chain joins TRBV11-3 to TRBJ2-2; D is undetermined. Trimming pared 1 base from V and 5 bases from J, leaving 5 bases between. The CDR3 spans 13 residues. Germline-derived CDR1 and CDR2 are SGHNT and YENEEA. As DNA, the CDR3 is TGTGCCAGCAGCTTAGTCCGGACCGGGGAGCTGTTTTTT. It translates to CASSLVRTGELFF.

The V gene is TRBV9, the J gene TRBJ2-2, with 9 positions matching TRBD1. The CDR3 runs 18 residues. The V gene's germline CDR1 is SGDLS and CDR2 YYNGEE. The V gene end was trimmed by 4 bases and the J gene end by 6 bases; junction bases not matched to a gene: 16. CDR3 region: CASSLSNSGQGRSGELFF. CDR3 coding DNA: TGTGCCAGCAGCCTGTCCAATTCGGGACAGGGAAGGTCCGGGGAGCTGTTTTTT. The full variable domain, rest sourced from reference TRBV9 and TRBJ2-2, is DSGVTQTPKHLITATGQRVTLRCSPRSGDLSVYWYQQSLDQGLQFLIQYYNGEERAKGNILERFSAQQFPDLHSELNLSSLELGDSALYFCASSLSNSGQGRSGELFFGEGSRLTVL.

The J gene is TRBJ1-5, the V gene TRBV19; 11 nucleotides line up with TRBD1. CDR3 length: 14 residues. CDR1 LNHDA and CDR2 SQIVND come from the germline V gene (reference sequence). J lost 11 bases, V lost 7 bases, and 10 bases had no gene match. CDR3 DNA sequence: TGTGCCAGTACCAAGGACAGGGGGCCCCCAGCCCAGCATTTT. Translating gives CASTKDRGPPAQHF.

V is TRBV18 and J is TRBJ1-1; D gene ambiguous. The CDR3 is 14 residues long. CDR1 and CDR2 (germline): KGHSH, LQKENI. V was cut by 3 bases and J by 0 bases, with 8 bases left in between. In DNA, the CDR3 is TGTGCCAGCTCACCGGACGGGATGAACACTGAAGCTTTCTTT. This codes for CASSPDGMNTEAFF.

The count of this clone is one. The chain links TRBV5-1 to TRBJ2-2, with TRBD2 as a possible D gene (5 bases). The ends were cut back, 4 bases at V and 2 bases at J, with 15 bases in the middle. The CDR3 has 16 residues. Germline V CDR1 and CDR2: SGHRS, YFSETQ. CDR3: CASSPPRARNTGELFF. In DNA form, the CDR3 reads TGCGCCAGCAGCCCCCCGCGGGCCCGTAACACCGGGGAGCTGTTTTTT. The variable domain in full, completed from reference TRBV5-1 and TRBJ2-2, reads KAGVTQTPRYLIKTRGQQVTLSCSPISGHRSVSWYQQTPGQGLQFLFEYFSETQRNKGNFPGRFSGRQFSNSRSEMNVSTLELGDSALYLCASSPPRARNTGELFFGEGSRLTVL.

The chain uses TRBV18 and TRBJ2-7; tentatively, D is TRBD1 (8 bases). The CDR3 covers 16 residues. CDR1 is KGHSH and CDR2 is LQKENI in the germline V gene. V was shortened by 0 bases and J by 0 bases, with 12 bases between the two germline ends. CDR3 nucleotides: TGTGCCAGCTCACCACCCCACAGGGGGGGCTCCTACGAGCAGTACTTC. This translates into CASSPPHRGGSYEQYF.

The chain employs TRBV27 and TRBJ1-2; TRBD1 is a possible D gene (6 bases). V dropped 3 bases and J dropped 8 bases, with 19 bases sitting between them. Per the germline V gene, CDR1 is MNHEY and CDR2 is SMNVEV (reference sequence). CDR3 length: 15 amino acids. CDR3 sequence: CASSFGAGAAGGYTF. The DNA for the CDR3 is TGTGCCAGCAGTTTTGGGGCAGGGGCAGCGGGGGGCTACACCTTC.

The chain uses TRBV5-1 and TRBJ1-2; the D gene is possibly TRBD1 (5 bases). CDR1 and CDR2 from the germline V gene are SGHRS and YFSETQ. This CDR3 contains 15 residues. The V gene lost 1 base and the J gene lost 2 bases, with 12 bases spanning the gap. CDR3 region: CASSLRSGGNYGYTF. The CDR3 nucleotides read TGCGCCAGCAGCTTGAGGAGCGGGGGAAACTATGGCTACACCTTC.

The rearrangement uses TRBV5-1 and TRBJ1-4; D not certain. Looked up from germline, CDR1 is SGHRS and CDR2 is YFSETQ. The CDR3 is 11 amino acids. Trimming cost V 5 bases and J 10 bases, with 9 bases left between them. The CDR3 DNA reads TGCGCCAGCAGGGCGGGAGGAAAACTGTTTTTT. Translated: CASRAGGKLFF.

The rearrangement joins TRBV10-3 to TRBJ1-2, with a tentative D call TRBD1 (6 bases). The V gene's germline CDR1 is ENHRY and CDR2 SYGVKD. The length of the CDR3 is 14 residues. The ends were cut back, 6 bases at V and 1 base at J, with 12 bases in the middle. DNA for the CDR3: TGTGCCATCAGCGTCCGACAGGATAACTATGGCTACACCTTC. Encoded protein: CAISVRQDNYGYTF.

V is TRBV2 and J is TRBJ1-2, with TRBD1 matching over 9 bases. CDR1 and CDR2 (germline): SNHLY, FYNNEI. The CDR3 loop spans 17 amino acids. Trimming at V came to 1 base and at J to 6 bases, leaving 12 bases not matched to a gene. Here the CDR3 reads CASSEVGDTTGGDGYTF. The CDR3 DNA reads TGTGCCAGCAGTGAAGTGGGGGATACCACAGGGGGCGATGGCTACACCTTC.